Shown below are 12 T cell receptor beta chains from a single sample sequenced in a study of naive and memory T cell subsets. Study-wide results and caveats: A few larger clonotypes appeared in naive repertoires, especially CD8, possibly memory cells re-expressing CD45RA.

Two oligonucleotides, mixed equimolar, formed the beta constant-region primer covering TRBC1 and TRBC2. Ligated cDNA was amplified by four rounds of PCR with nested alpha and beta constant-region primers and SP2. Each CDR3 protein gets one entry after TCRdb re-called the UMI-ligation and nested PCR reads with MiXCR. Of approximately 100,000 distinct CDR3 sequences listed, roughly 14% are singletons. No antigen has been assigned to these receptors. The specimen was naive CD8+ T cells from blood. Receptor source: a human donor in good health.

This chain uses TRBV7-9 with TRBJ2-2, with D possibly being TRBD1 (6 bases). V was clipped by 3 bases and J by 1 base, with 9 bases between them. Germline CDR1 SEHNR, CDR2 FQNEAQ (reference sequence). CDR3 length equals 15 residues. CDR3 sequence (DNA): TGTGCCAGCAGCTTGGGGGCCTGGAACACCGGGGAGCTGTTTTTT. Its protein is CASSLGAWNTGELFF. Supplemented by reference TRBV7-9 and TRBJ2-2, the full variable domain reads DTGVSQNPRHKITKRGQNVTFRCDPISEHNRLYWYRQTLGQGPEFLTYFQNEAQLEKSRLLSDRFSAERPKGSFSTLEIQRTEQGDSAMYLCASSLGAWNTGELFFGEGSRLTVL.

This clonotype has a handful of counts. This chain joins TRBV28 and TRBJ1-6; unclear D gene. Germline lookup yields CDR1 MDHEN and CDR2 SYDVKM. Trimming took 6 bases from V and 7 from J, leaving 4 bases between them. The CDR3 extends over 11 amino acids. CDR3 sequence (DNA): TGTGCCAGCAGCTCGAATTCACCCCTCCACTTT. Translation gives CASSSNSPLHF.

This clonotype was picked up a small number of times. This chain joins TRBV11-1 and TRBJ2-1; D possibly matches TRBD1 or TRBD2 (5 bases each). Germline V gives CDR1 SGHAT, CDR2 FQDESV (reference sequence). This CDR3 comprises 15 residues. V was pared by 1 base and J by 7 bases, with 14 bases between. This CDR3 is CASSLVWGRENEQFF. In nucleotides, the CDR3 is TGTGCCAGCAGCTTAGTTTGGGGGAGAGAGAATGAGCAGTTCTTC.

This clonotype was observed many times. This sequence joins TRBV30 and TRBJ2-7; 9 bases line up with TRBD2. Trimming took 1 base from V and 2 from J; bases not matched to a gene: 3. The CDR3 contains 14 residues. From germline, CDR1 is GTSNPN and CDR2 SVGIG (reference sequence). In DNA, the CDR3 is TGTGCCTGGAGTGCGGGACTAGCCCCCTACGAGCAGTACTTC. It translates to CAWSAGLAPYEQYF.

The rearrangement joins TRBV25-1 to TRBJ1-1, with unresolved D. Germline V gene data show CDR1 as MGHDK and CDR2 as SYGVNS. Trimming pared 2 bases from V and 0 bases from J, leaving 4 bases between. CDR3 size: 13 residues. The CDR3 sequence is CASSEAMNTEAFF. The CDR3 DNA follows: TGTGCCAGCAGTGAAGCTATGAACACTGAAGCTTTCTTT.

The gene calls are TRBV7-9 and TRBJ2-1; D gene ambiguous. This CDR3 is 12 amino acids long. The germline gives CDR1 SEHNR, CDR2 FQNEAQ (reference sequence). Trimming left V 4 bases short and J 9 bases short, with 10 bases between. The CDR3 protein is CASSSPSGEQFF. The CDR3 DNA follows: TGTGCCAGCAGCTCCCCTTCCGGTGAGCAGTTCTTC.

This clonotype was counted many times. This rearrangement joins TRBV12-3 or TRBV12-4 to TRBJ1-2; D call uncertain. The CDR3 contains 15 residues. Trimming took off 3 bases at V and 10 bases at J, with 21 bases between the two ends. This chain's CDR3 is CASSFLDTYPLFYTF. The CDR3 nucleotides are TGTGCCAGCAGTTTTCTTGACACTTACCCCCTATTCTACACCTTC.

This rearrangement joins TRBV2 to TRBJ2-2; 8 bases are shared with TRBD2. The CDR3 sequence is 17 residues long. CDR1 is SNHLY, CDR2 FYNNEI, per germline. V lost 9 bases, J lost 0 bases, and 12 bases stayed unmatched. DNA for the CDR3: TGTGCCAGTCTACTAGCGGCTGAATCTACGAACACCGGGGAGCTGTTTTTT. Translating gives CASLLAAESTNTGELFF.

The chain combines TRBV7-9 with TRBJ2-5; D is uncertain. The CDR3 covers 14 residues. Germline V CDR1 and CDR2: SEHNR, FQNEAQ (reference sequence). V was pared by 1 base and J by 4 bases, with 10 bases between. The CDR3 coding sequence is TGTGCCAGCAGCTTAGATACCCCTGCAGAGACCCAGTACTTC. Translating gives CASSLDTPAETQYF.

This clonotype occurred many times. The chain combines TRBV10-2 with TRBJ2-7; 8 bases agree with TRBD2. This CDR3 is built from 13 residues. From germline, CDR1 is WSHSY and CDR2 SAAADI. V lost 7 bases to trimming and J lost 0 bases; unmatched junction nucleotides: 2. The CDR3 nucleotides are TGCGCCAGCAAACTAGCGGCCTCCTACGAGCAGTACTTC. This gives the protein CASKLAASYEQYF.

This clonotype was counted many times. This chain uses TRBV28 with TRBJ2-4, with D possibly being TRBD1 (6 bases). Germline lookup yields CDR1 MDHEN and CDR2 SYDVKM. Trimming stripped 6 bases from V and 9 bases from J, with 9 bases between. This CDR3 is 11 amino acids long. The CDR3 bases are TGTGCCAGCAGCCTAGGGGGCATTCAGTACTTC. Translation gives CASSLGGIQYF.

The chain employs TRBV11-2 and TRBJ1-6; D is unresolved. CDR1 SGHAT and CDR2 FQNNGV come from the germline V gene. This CDR3 spans 16 amino acids. With 2 bases removed from V and 8 bases from J, the gap between germline ends came to 16 bases. DNA for the CDR3: TGTGCCAGCAGCTTATTTCAACCCCCTGGTGATTCACCCCTCCACTTT. Protein product: CASSLFQPPGDSPLHF.